This T cell receptor (beta chain) was sequenced during a study of beta chain features in type 1 diabetes (dated by TCRdb to the late 2010s). About the study as a whole: No differences in mean age, gender distribution, total cell number or subset yield were found between patients and healthy donors. A total of some 110 million sorted cells were examined across all samples, and the number of cells per subset was strongly correlated with RNA yield. The study compared TCRB repertoires of sorted circulating CD4+ T cell subsets between recently diagnosed type 1 diabetes patients and matched healthy donors. Whereas all 30 or so donors provided naive and central memory subsets, regulatory and stem cell-like memory subsets were isolated from just 8 patients and roughly eight healthy donors. The investigation overall reported the following: Because cDNA was sequenced instead of genomic DNA, highly expressing activated cells could be over-represented, though the groups showed no difference in activation or CD3 levels. HLA sub-analyses involved small numbers of individuals, so any influence of HLA type on TCRB rearrangement remained unresolved. At VDJ recombination sites, patients with type 1 diabetes made fewer insertions and deleted more nucleotides, a pattern implying thymic rearrangement abnormalities. In all four CD4+ subsets, TCRB CDR3 length was moderately but significantly shorter in type 1 diabetes patients. Naive, central memory and regulatory TCRB repertoires appeared more similar among patients than among healthy donors. PCR might favor shorter templates, but patient and control samples were amplified and corrected together, so any skew would affect both groups equally.

CDR1 and CDR2 are read off the germline V gene as LGHNA and YSLEER. Trimming takes 3 bases from V and 0 bases from J, and the germline ends sit 9 bases apart. The CDR3, cysteine through phenylalanine, is 15 amino acids long. The only DNA kept is the CDR3, 45 bases in frame from the first base. Each donor gave one peripheral blood draw, averaging approximately 110 mL, which was collected into heparinised tubes. A BD FACSAria II was used to sort naive, central memory, regulatory and stem cell-like memory CD4+ T cells with a panel that included CD45RO, CCR7, CD25, CD127, CD95 and CD27. Every sorted population had a purity above 95%. PBMCs were isolated right away by Lymphoprep density gradient centrifugation and were stained directly, without culture. Samples were stained and sorted in pairs, with one healthy donor and one patient per experiment, so that batch effects were minimized. The High Capacity cDNA Reverse Transcription Kit was used to reverse transcribe all of the isolated RNA, meaning that expressed TCRB transcripts were what got sequenced. Deep immunoSEQ sequencing was applied to naive, central memory and regulatory T cell samples, giving an average of around 3.8 million total reads per sample. Sorted cells were lysed in RLT buffer, and RNA was extracted using DNase-treated RNeasy Micro or Mini kits according to cell number. To prevent cross-contamination, each cell subset was processed individually, whereas patient and healthy donor samples were processed jointly. The immunoSEQ multiplex PCR was used to amplify TCRB sequences from cDNA, yielding 87-bp fragments that span the CDR3 region. Amplicons were sequenced on the Illumina HiSeq platform. As for the authors' bioinformatics: PCR bias was corrected computationally using synthetic template baselines, and reads within Hamming distance 2 were collapsed, with unmergeable singletons discarded. By aligning reads against IMGT, V, D and J genes, CDR3 length, and insertions or deletions at six rearrangement sites were assigned. Within each subset, clonotype counts were normalized to sorted cell number, after which true diversity and Gini coefficients were computed with the tcR R package. Repertoire sharing was quantified using the overlap coefficient calculated on TCRB nucleotide sequences. Sourced from immuneACCESS, this table was stored by TCRdb with only in-frame sequences that have V and J called. A share of the clones is absent; for the studies checked, an unresolved V gene accounts for under half, and the remainder has no known explanation. For V, J and clone size, that table is used; D and trimming come from the DNA. Recorded for this sample are more than 300,000 clones; approximately 9.9% of them occurred a single time. Jointly, the top ten make up 1% of the sample.

This clone was observed a handful of times. Its recognized antigen is unknown. The sample holds no much larger clone one base away, and base qualities are not on file. The V and J segments used are TRBV4-3 and TRBJ1-5; the D gene is not confidently resolved. This TCR was sampled from a man aged 25-40 years with type 1 diabetes. The source material was central memory CD4+ T cells from blood. The CDR3 in this case is CASSQTGNSNQPQHF. The sequence in DNA is TGCGCCAGCAGCCAGACGGGGAATAGCAATCAGCCCCAGCATTTT.